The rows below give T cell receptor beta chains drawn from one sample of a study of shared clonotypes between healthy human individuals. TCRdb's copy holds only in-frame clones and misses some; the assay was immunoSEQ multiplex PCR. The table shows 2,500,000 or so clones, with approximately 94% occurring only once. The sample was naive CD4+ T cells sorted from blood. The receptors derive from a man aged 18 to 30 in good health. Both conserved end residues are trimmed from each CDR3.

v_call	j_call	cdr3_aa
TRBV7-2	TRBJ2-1	ASSRSGTPYNEQF
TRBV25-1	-	ASSESGAGRVEQY
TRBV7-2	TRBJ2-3	ASRLAVTDTQY
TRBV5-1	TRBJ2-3	ASSSGQDRDTQY
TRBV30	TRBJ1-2	AWSFQGGGYT
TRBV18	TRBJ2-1	ASSPYQGMREQF
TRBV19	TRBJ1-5	ASSRPNQPQH
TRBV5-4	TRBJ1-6	ASSPGTGKNSPLH
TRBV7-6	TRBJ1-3	ASSLIAGEAGNTIY
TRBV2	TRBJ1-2	ASSEGGQRGVYGYT
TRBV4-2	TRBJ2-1	ASSQDLGGGTVNEQF
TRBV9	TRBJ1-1	ASSPRGQTNTEAF
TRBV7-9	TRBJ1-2	ASRTTGYGYT
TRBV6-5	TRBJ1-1	ATQRGSTEAF
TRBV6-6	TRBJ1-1	ASSYSHTGGHEAF
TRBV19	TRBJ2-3	ASSIRQGKQY
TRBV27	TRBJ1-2	ASKTSLGGYT
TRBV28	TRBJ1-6	ASSPGTEGNSPLH
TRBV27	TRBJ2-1	ASSSRSSGVSDEQF
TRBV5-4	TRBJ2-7	ASSSGQGQQY
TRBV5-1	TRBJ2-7	ASAHQGGHEQY
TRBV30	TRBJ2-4	AWSAPPPAKNIQY
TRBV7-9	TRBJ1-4	ASSVVVLGNEKLF
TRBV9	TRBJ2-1	ASSWGEGSYNEQF
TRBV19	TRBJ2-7	ASSLGGWYEQY
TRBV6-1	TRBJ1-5	ASTWTRNQPQH
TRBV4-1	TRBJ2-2	ASREDGWTSLTGELF
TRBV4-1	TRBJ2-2	ASSHAWETGELF
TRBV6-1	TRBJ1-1	ASSEIQAFEAF
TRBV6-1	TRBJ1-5	ASRGQISNQPQH
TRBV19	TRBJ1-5	ASSTSGDRYNQPQH
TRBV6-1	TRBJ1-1	ASRKDRANTEAF
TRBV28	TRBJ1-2	ASFPRGANYGYT
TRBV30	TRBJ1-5	AWTETGLNQPQH
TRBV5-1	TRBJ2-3	ASSSVPRSTDTQY
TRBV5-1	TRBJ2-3	ASNAGGTDTQY
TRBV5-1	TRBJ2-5	ASSPERGGTETQY
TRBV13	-	ASSYGTGVYEQY
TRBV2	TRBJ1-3	ASSGSSGNTIY
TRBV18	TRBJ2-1	ASSYTMTVSYNEQF
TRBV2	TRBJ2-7	ASRMGTFPYEQY
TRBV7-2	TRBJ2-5	ASSLDGQETQY
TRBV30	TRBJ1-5	AWRGLLSNQPQH
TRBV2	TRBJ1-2	ASRVNQGSYGYT
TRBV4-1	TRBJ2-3	ASSRETALSTDTQY
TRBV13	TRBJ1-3	ASSLGLFRAGNTIY
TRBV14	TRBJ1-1	ASSQNLNTEAF
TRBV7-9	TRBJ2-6	ASSPSGANVLT
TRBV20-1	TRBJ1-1	SARDPPEAF
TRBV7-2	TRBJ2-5	ASSPATGTQY
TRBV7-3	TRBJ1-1	ASSLTEGAGNTEAF
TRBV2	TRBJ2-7	ASIFGDLGQGGYEQY